This T cell receptor (beta chain) is drawn from a study of PD-1 blockade in classical Hodgkin lymphoma. The J segment lost 1 base and the V segment lost 6 bases, leaving 1 base of the junction unmatched. CDR3 length equals 16 residues. The germline V gene has CDR1 ENHRY and CDR2 SYGVKD. Study results and caveats: Newly diagnosed patients reportedly trailed healthy donors in baseline TCR diversity. Any patient who commenced nivolumab under 1 year after ASCT was excluded. Only CD4+ TCR diversity, not CD8+, had risen significantly by C4D1.

This table comes from immunoSEQ multiplex PCR, and its TCRdb copy is limited to in-frame clones, with some not included. The table lists about 150,000 clones, nearly 80% of them singletons. Concerning this clone itself: The target antigen is unknown.

All patients experienced relapse after autologous stem cell transplantation, and brentuximab vedotin exposure was variable. The sequences come from peripheral blood mononuclear cells (PBMCs), collected before the second cycle of nivolumab. This clonotype originated in a human donor with classical Hodgkin lymphoma. This rearrangement joins TRBV10-3 to TRBJ2-3, with 16 bases lining up with TRBD2. CDR3 loop: CAIRGTSGRGTDTQYF. CDR3 nucleotide sequence: TGTGCCATCAGGGGGACTAGCGGGAGGGGCACAGATACGCAGTATTTT.